The 15 T cell receptor beta chains below come from one sample, sequenced in a study of Graves' ophthalmopathy and Graves' hyperthyroidism. Amplification of the TCR beta CDR3 regions used RNA transcripts (as template). HTBI-primed first-round RT-PCR preceded second-round multiplex PCR. TCRdb re-called the multiplex PCR reads with MiXCR, one entry per CDR3 protein. The sample yields over 650,000 distinct CDR3 sequences, about two fifths seen once. The sample was peripheral blood. The receptors originated from an adult man with Graves' ophthalmopathy.

This clonotype has a handful of counts. The CDR3 reads CASSRGGQSSYEQYF. The DNA for the CDR3 is TGCGCCAGCAGCCGCGGCGGGCAATCATCCTACGAGCAGTACTTC. V is TRBV4-3 and J is TRBJ2-7; tentatively, D is TRBD2 (5 bases). Per the germline V gene, CDR1 is LGHNA and CDR2 is YSLEER. The V gene lost 4 bases and the J gene lost 1 base, with 14 bases spanning the gap. The CDR3 contains 15 residues.

Concerning this clonotype: A much bigger clone sits one base away, suggesting this may be a read error. The genes are TRBV19 and TRBJ1-2; D is unresolved. CDR1 and CDR2 (germline): LNHDA, SQIVND (reference sequence). There are 14 residues in the CDR3. The chain's CDR3 is CASSTPGGNYAYTF. In DNA, the CDR3 is TGTGCCAGTAGTACCCCGGGCGGGAACTATGCCTACACCTTC.

J is TRBJ1-5 and V is TRBV19, with a possible D match to TRBD1 (6 bases). Trimming took off 9 bases at V and 7 bases at J, with 16 bases between the two ends. CDR3 length: 13 amino acids. The V gene's germline CDR1 is LNHDA and CDR2 SQIVND (reference sequence). DNA of the CDR3: TGTGCCAGCATCGGGGGGCTCGACCAGCCCCAGCATTTT. It translates to CASIGGLDQPQHF.

The chain employs TRBV5-1 and TRBJ1-2, with 7 bases fitting TRBD1. Trimming took 0 bases from V and 4 from J; bases not matched to a gene: 15. CDR1 and CDR2 (germline): SGHRS, YFSETQ. The CDR3 loop spans 18 amino acids. CDR3 coding DNA: TGCGCCAGCAGCTTGGCCCCCCTCCGTCAGGGGGTTGTCTATGGCTACACCTTC. Encoded protein: CASSLAPLRQGVVYGYTF.

CDR3 region: CASSGGDRVYEQYF. The CDR3 bases are TGTGCCAGCAGTGGTGGGGACAGGGTCTACGAGCAGTACTTC. The V call is TRBV28, the J call TRBJ2-7; 9 bases align to TRBD1. Germline CDR1 is MDHEN and CDR2 is SYDVKM. V shed 5 bases, J shed 3 bases, and the junction held 5 bases outside the gene matches. This CDR3 is 14 amino acids long.

V usage is TRBV24-1 and J usage is TRBJ1-5; D gene ambiguous. CDR1 KGHDR and CDR2 SFDVKD come from the germline V gene. The CDR3 length is 18 residues. Between the trimmed V and J ends, which lost 0 bases and 0 bases, there was a span of 14 bases. CDR3 DNA: TGTGCCACCAGTGATTTGACCGCGGCAGATTATAGCAATCAGCCCCAGCATTTT. Its translation: CATSDLTAADYSNQPQHF.

This clonotype was seen many times. The chain is built from TRBV2 and TRBJ1-1, with a possible D match to TRBD1 (6 bases). The germline CDR1 and CDR2 sequences are SNHLY and FYNNEI. CDR3 length: 17 amino acids. The germline V and J ends were trimmed by 2 bases and 0 bases, with 16 bases remaining between them. The CDR3 DNA sequence: TGTGCCAGCAGTGAATTACAGGGAAGACTCCTGAACACTGAAGCTTTCTTT. The encoded protein is CASSELQGRLLNTEAFF.

This clonotype was recorded many times. This chain connects TRBV7-8 to TRBJ2-5, with 9 bases fitting TRBD1. The trim removed 2 bases at V and 7 bases at J, leaving 5 bases unmatched. The germline V gene encodes CDR1 SGHVS and CDR2 FQNEAQ. The CDR3 is 14 amino acids. The CDR3 here is CASSLQAGQGTQYF. Here the CDR3 DNA reads TGTGCCAGCAGCTTACAGGCGGGACAGGGGACCCAGTACTTC.

This clonotype showed up many times. The V gene is TRBV7-6, the J gene TRBJ1-1; possible D gene TRBD1, 5 bases. This CDR3 spans 16 amino acids. Germline V CDR1 and CDR2: SGHVS, FNYEAQ. The V and J ends lost 1 base and 2 bases respectively, with 14 bases between them. CDR3 sequence (DNA): TGTGCCAGCAGCTTAGATCAAGGACACCTTAACACTGAAGCTTTCTTT. This encodes CASSLDQGHLNTEAFF.

The chain joins TRBV19 to TRBJ2-1, with TRBD1 matching 8 bases. With V trimmed by 5 bases and J by 9 bases, 18 bases remained unmatched. Germline-derived CDR1 and CDR2 are LNHDA and SQIVND (reference sequence). The CDR3 covers 17 residues. The CDR3 loop reads CASSPDTGNRDRSEQFF. The CDR3 coding sequence is TGTGCCAGTAGTCCGGATACGGGAAACCGGGACAGGAGTGAGCAGTTCTTC.

In the case of this clonotype: One end of the junction fails to match germline, which may point to a read error. The chain couples TRBV4-1 to TRBJ1-3; tentatively, D is TRBD1 (5 bases). The CDR3 has 15 residues. CDR1 and CDR2 from the germline V gene are MGHRA and YSYEKL. The DNA for the CDR3 is TGTGCCAGCAGCCGGGGGGTGCTAGATCGGAACACCATATATTTT. This translates into CASSRGVLDRNTIYF.

This sequence joins TRBV2 and TRBJ1-2; the D is unclear. Germline CDR1 SNHLY, CDR2 FYNNEI. The CDR3 has 15 residues. V lost 6 bases, J lost 8 bases, and 22 bases lay in between. The CDR3 reads CASSLTRGGVGGYTF. In nucleotides, the CDR3 is TGTGCCAGCAGCCTAACGCGAGGAGGAGTGGGAGGCTACACCTTC.

The sample holds one count of this clonotype. The chain joins TRBV20-1 to TRBJ1-5; D not certain. The germline V gene has CDR1 DFQATT and CDR2 SNEGSKA (reference sequence). This CDR3 is built from 15 residues. V was pared by 4 bases and J by 11 bases, with 24 bases between. The CDR3 DNA follows: TGCAGTGCTACTACTAGCGCTACGGGCCTGGAGACCCAGCATTTT. Translation: CSATTSATGLETQHF.

V usage is TRBV12-3 or TRBV12-4 and J usage is TRBJ1-5; 8 bases map to TRBD1. The V gene end was trimmed by 0 bases and the J gene end by 3 bases; junction bases not matched to a gene: 16. The CDR3 spans 20 residues. The CDR3 reads CASSLAAGGFSSIDNQPQHF. The CDR3, as DNA: TGTGCCAGCAGTTTAGCGGCAGGGGGCTTCTCTTCCATCGACAATCAGCCCCAGCATTTT.

This chain joins TRBV15 and TRBJ1-1; D remains ambiguous. The ends were cut back, 0 bases at V and 8 bases at J, with 13 bases in the middle. Germline V CDR1 and CDR2: LNHNV, YYDKDF (reference sequence). This CDR3 contains 14 residues. The CDR3 DNA reads as TGTGCCACCAGCAGAGATTCGCTAGGACGCGAAGCTTTCTTT. It codes for CATSRDSLGREAFF.